These 28 T cell receptor beta chains were all obtained from the same sample, sequenced in a study of glioma-infiltrating T cells. The iRepertoire nested amplicon-rescue multiplex PCR amplified TCR alpha and beta CDR3s from RNA. TCRdb used MiXCR to reprocess the multiplex PCR reads, holding one entry per CDR3 protein. The sample shows around 97,000 distinct CDR3 sequences, 25% to 35% of them seen only once. The source material was glioma tissue, nonneoplastic brain tissue, or PBMCs (not recorded which). All receptors come from a human donor with low-grade glioma or glioblastoma, undergoing nonglioma brain surgery, or in good health (not recorded which).

This clonotype showed up many times. The J gene is TRBJ2-5, the V gene TRBV24-1, with D perhaps given as TRBD1 or TRBD2 (6 bases each). This CDR3 is 17 amino acids long. The V and J ends lost 2 bases and 0 bases respectively, with 15 bases between them. Germline lookup yields CDR1 KGHDR and CDR2 SFDVKD. In DNA, the CDR3 is TGTGCCACCAGTGATTGGTGGGGGGCAGGGGACCAAGAGACCCAGTACTTC. Protein product: CATSDWWGAGDQETQYF.

This clonotype has at least ten counts. J is TRBJ1-1 and V is TRBV7-9; no clear D gene. CDR1 and CDR2 (germline): SEHNR, FQNEAQ (reference sequence). The CDR3 has 12 amino acids. V lost 6 bases and J lost 1, with 6 bases in between. The DNA for the CDR3 is TGTGCCAGCAGTATTGAGAACACTGAAGCTTTCTTT. Protein sequence: CASSIENTEAFF.

This clonotype occurred many times. The chain has TRBV7-3 and TRBJ2-3, with D unresolved. Trimming cost V 0 bases and J 5 bases, with 6 bases left between them. The CDR3 is 13 residues long. Looked up from germline, CDR1 is SGHTA and CDR2 is FQGTGA. The CDR3 nucleotides read TGTGCCAGCAGCTTAACGTCCGGAGATACGCAGTATTTT. The encoded protein is CASSLTSGDTQYF.

This clonotype was seen ten or more times. J is TRBJ1-2 and V is TRBV27; D is perhaps TRBD1 (6 bases). The CDR3 is made up of 17 amino acids. Germline CDR1 reads MNHEY; CDR2 reads SMNVEV (reference sequence). The germline V and J ends were trimmed by 3 bases and 0 bases, with 17 bases remaining between them. The CDR3 nucleotides are TGTGCCAGCAGTTTGCGACTACAGGGCTCAGCTAACTATGGCTACACCTTC. Its translation: CASSLRLQGSANYGYTF.

This clonotype was seen ten or more times. This sequence joins TRBV20-1 and TRBJ1-1; D not certain. The V gene's germline CDR1 is DFQATT and CDR2 SNEGSKA (reference sequence). The CDR3 is 12 amino acids. V shed 5 bases and J shed 11 bases, with 18 bases lying between them. The CDR3 sequence is CSASGIPLLAFF. DNA for the CDR3: TGCAGTGCTTCCGGGATACCTCTTTTGGCTTTCTTT.

On this clonotype: This may be a read error: a much more frequent sequence differs by one nucleotide. This chain connects TRBV4-1 to TRBJ1-5; TRBD1 might be the D (5 bases). The CDR3 loop spans 15 amino acids. In germline, CDR1 is MGHRA, CDR2 YSYEKL. The CDR3 nucleotides are TGCGCCAGCAGCCAAGATCTTACAGGTTTTCAGCTCCAGCATTTT. This codes for CASSQDLTGFQLQHF.

This clonotype has ten or more counts. The V gene is TRBV6-1, the J gene TRBJ2-1; 8 nucleotides match TRBD2. The J segment lost 5 bases and the V segment lost 7 bases, leaving 13 bases of the junction unmatched. The germline V gene has CDR1 MNHNS and CDR2 SASEGT. This CDR3 contains 16 residues. The CDR3 loop is CASNDLERGLDNEQFF. DNA for the CDR3: TGTGCCAGCAATGACCTCGAGCGGGGGCTTGACAATGAGCAGTTCTTC.

A word on this clonotype: A read error may produce the germline difference seen at one junction end. V gene TRBV6-5 combines with J gene TRBJ1-5; no definite D call. The CDR3 spans 14 residues. Germline loops: CDR1 MNHEY, CDR2 SVGAGI. The CDR3 DNA follows: TGTGCCAGCAGCAATGGAACCCCCGTTGGGCACAAGAATTTT. It specifies CASSNGTPVGHKNF.

At least ten counts were recorded for this clonotype. V is TRBV5-1 and J is TRBJ2-1; D is perhaps TRBD2 (7 bases). Germline loops: CDR1 SGHRS, CDR2 YFSETQ. Trimming shortened V by 6 bases and J by 6 bases, and 22 bases separated the two germline ends. CDR3 length: 16 residues. The CDR3 DNA is TGCGCCAGCACCCTTATGCTGGGGGGGCCAAGCAATGAGCAGTTCTTC. It codes for CASTLMLGGPSNEQFF.

For this clonotype: A single base separates this from a much larger clone, so it may be a read error. V is TRBV20-1 and J is TRBJ1-5; D is perhaps TRBD1 (6 bases). CDR1 and CDR2 from the germline V gene are DFQATT and SNEGSKA (reference sequence). The CDR3 consists of 17 residues. CDR3 protein: CSARVQGSGMSNQPKHF. CDR3 in DNA: TGCAGTGCTAGAGTACAGGGAAGTGGGATGAGCAATCAGCCCAAGCATTTT.

This clonotype was picked up many times. The chain carries TRBV4-3 and TRBJ2-7; D gene ambiguous. The CDR3 spans 15 residues. The V gene lost 1 base and the J gene lost 0 bases, with 10 bases spanning the gap. The germline V gene encodes CDR1 LGHNA and CDR2 YSLEER. CDR3 bases: TGCGCCAGCAGCCAAGCCGGCGTGAGCTCCTACGAGCAGTACTTC. Translating gives CASSQAGVSSYEQYF.

This clonotype was found many times. The chain has TRBV6-1 and TRBJ1-5, with TRBD1 identical over 8 bases. CDR1 and CDR2 from the germline V gene are MNHNS and SASEGT. CDR3 length: 14 residues. V was clipped by 6 bases and J by 4 bases; unmatched bases: 5. In DNA form, the CDR3 reads TGTGCCAGCAGCGACGGACAGGGAAATCAGCCCCAGCATTTT. It specifies CASSDGQGNQPQHF.

Regarding this clonotype: It may be a read error: a sequence one base away is much more abundant. This chain connects TRBV6-1 to TRBJ2-1; no clear D. Germline V gene sequence: CDR1 MNHNS, CDR2 SASEGT. The CDR3 contains 12 residues. V lost 5 bases to trimming and J lost 5 bases, with 7 bases between them. CDR3 sequence (DNA): TGTGCCAGCAGTTCGGTCAACAATGAGCAGTTCTTC. As protein: CASSSVNNEQFF.

The chain carries TRBV4-2 and TRBJ2-3, with 10 bases lining up with TRBD2. V lost 4 bases and J lost 4; bases outside the gene matches: 14. This CDR3 spans 18 amino acids. Looked up from germline, CDR1 is LGHNA and CDR2 is YNFKEQ. The chain's CDR3 is CASSPFGAGGPIADTQYF. CDR3 nucleotides: TGTGCCAGCAGCCCCTTTGGAGCGGGGGGGCCGATCGCAGATACGCAGTATTTT.

CDR3: CASSQRQDSTQYF. CDR3 bases: TGTGCCAGCAGCCAGAGGCAGGACTCGACCCAGTACTTC. The chain employs TRBV14 and TRBJ2-5, with D tentatively TRBD2 (5 bases). Between the trimmed V and J ends, which lost 3 bases and 7 bases, there was a span of 12 bases. The CDR3 loop spans 13 amino acids. Per germline, CDR1 SGHDN and CDR2 FVKESK.

Many counts were recorded for this clonotype. V gene TRBV20-1 combines with J gene TRBJ1-1; 7 bases are a match to TRBD1. Germline CDR1 reads DFQATT; CDR2 reads SNEGSKA (reference sequence). This CDR3 spans 12 amino acids. Losses at the gene ends were 7 bases for V and 5 bases for J; bases not matched to a gene: 7. The CDR3 is CSVPTGLTEAFF. The CDR3 DNA reads TGCAGTGTTCCGACAGGGCTAACTGAAGCTTTCTTT.

The chain employs TRBV2 and TRBJ1-5; perhaps TRBD1 as D (5 bases). This CDR3 is 13 amino acids long. Germline CDR1 SNHLY, CDR2 FYNNEI. V shed 7 bases and J shed 8 bases, with 15 bases lying between them. CDR3 in amino acids: CASKVRDGKPQHF. Written as DNA, the CDR3 is TGTGCCAGCAAGGTCCGGGACGGTAAGCCCCAGCATTTT.

The rearrangement uses TRBV28 and TRBJ1-4; D ambiguous. This CDR3 spans 14 amino acids. The germline CDR1 and CDR2 sequences are MDHEN and SYDVKM. The V end was cut by 8 bases, the J end by 0 bases, with 10 bases between. CDR3 protein: CASRAPPTNEKLFF. The DNA of the CDR3 is TGTGCCAGCCGGGCACCACCAACTAATGAAAAACTGTTTTTT. The whole variable domain, remainder taken from reference TRBV28 and TRBJ1-4, is DVKVTQSSRYLVKRTGEKVFLECVQDMDHENMFWYRQDPGLGLRLIYFSYDVKMKEKGDIPEGYSVSREKKERFSLILESASTNQTSMYLCASRAPPTNEKLFFGSGTQLSVL.

Of note for this clonotype: A much larger clone is a single base away; this may be a read error. The chain carries TRBV28 and TRBJ2-3; 7 bases align to TRBD1. Trimming took 8 bases from V and 5 from J; bases not matched to a gene: 16. Germline loops: CDR1 MDHEN, CDR2 SYDVKM. The CDR3 runs 16 residues. The CDR3 loop reads CASSPRPGGNGDTQYF. Here the CDR3 DNA reads TGTGCCAGCTCACCAAGGCCAGGGGGAAACGGAGATACGCAGTATTTT.

The chain links TRBV5-4 to TRBJ2-1; TRBD2 aligns across 9 bases. CDR3 length equals 15 residues. V was clipped by 0 bases and J by 8 bases; unmatched bases: 6. Germline assignment: CDR1 SGHNT and CDR2 YYREEE (reference sequence). For the CDR3, the DNA is TGTGCCAGCAGCTTGGATCCTAGCGGGGCGTATGAGCAGTTCTTC. It yields the protein CASSLDPSGAYEQFF.

Turning to this clonotype: An end of the junction does not agree with germline; a read error may underlie this. This rearrangement joins TRBV20-1 to TRBJ2-3; 9 nucleotides align to TRBD2. From germline, CDR1 is DFQATT and CDR2 SNEGSKA (reference sequence). The CDR3 sequence is 14 residues long. The CDR3, as DNA: TGCAGCGCTAGCCGGCGGGGGGGCACAAATACGCAGTATTTT. Translating it yields CSASRRGGTNTQYF.

This clonotype was counted between two and nine times. The J gene is TRBJ1-1, the V gene TRBV30; D unclear. Germline-derived CDR1 and CDR2 are GTSNPN and SVGIG (reference sequence). The CDR3 extends over 13 amino acids. Trimming took 5 bases from V and 4 from J, leaving 14 bases between them. DNA for the CDR3: TGTGCCTGGGACCGGTCCGCCTCCACTGAAGCTTTCTTT. It specifies CAWDRSASTEAFF.

This clonotype was found a few times. V and J are TRBV29-1 and TRBJ1-3, with 7 bases that match TRBD1. CDR3 length: 15 residues. V lost 4 bases to trimming and J lost 2 bases; unmatched junction nucleotides: 8. CDR1 SQVTM and CDR2 ANQGSEA come from the germline V gene. The CDR3 protein is CSVGTGVGTGNTIYF. CDR3 nucleotide sequence: TGCAGCGTTGGGACAGGTGTAGGAACTGGAAACACCATATATTTT.

In nucleotides, the CDR3 is TGTGCCAGCTCACTAGGACTAACACCGTATATATCCCGGGGGGAGACGCAGTATTTT. Its translation is CASSLGLTPYISRGETQYF. The rearrangement joins TRBV18 to TRBJ2-3, with 7 bases lining up with TRBD2. V trimming: 4 bases; J trimming: 9 bases; junction bases outside the gene matches: 25. The CDR3 length is 19 residues. Germline V gene data show CDR1 as KGHSH and CDR2 as LQKENI.

This clonotype was picked up one time. This may stem from a read error, because a much larger clone lies one nucleotide away. The chain joins TRBV6-2 or TRBV6-3 to TRBJ2-7; 8 nucleotides agree with TRBD1. Germline V lookup: CDR1 MNHEY, CDR2 SVGEGT. The CDR3 is made up of 19 amino acids. In nucleotides, the CDR3 is TGTGCCAACAGTTACTCGATGGCCGGGGGCGGGACAGGTCTGGACGAGCAGTACTTC. Protein product: CANSYSMAGGGTGLDEQYF.

There are a few counts of this clonotype. V is TRBV19 and J is TRBJ2-1; 11 bases map to TRBD1. This CDR3 has 18 amino acids. J lost 4 bases, V lost 6 bases, and 14 bases had no gene match. Germline V lookup: CDR1 LNHDA, CDR2 SQIVND (reference sequence). The chain's CDR3 is CASRGGQGGVRKYNEQFF. CDR3 bases: TGTGCCAGTAGGGGGGGACAGGGGGGCGTTCGTAAGTACAATGAGCAGTTCTTC.

For this clonotype: A read error is possible here, since a much larger clone lies one base away. The chain joins TRBV11-2 to TRBJ1-1; no clear D. Germline V gene data show CDR1 as SGHAT and CDR2 as FQNNGV. The germline V and J ends were trimmed by 11 bases and 2 bases, with 15 bases remaining between them. This CDR3 region has 13 residues. As DNA, the CDR3 is TGTGCCGGCTCTCTCGGTACAAACACTGAAGCTTTCTTT. Translation: CAGSLGTNTEAFF. Filled out from reference TRBV11-2 and TRBJ1-1, the complete variable domain reads EAGVAQSPRYKIIEKRQSVAFWCNPISGHATLYWYQQILGQGPKLLIQFQNNGVVDDSQLPKDRFSAERLKGVDSTLKIQPAKLEDSAVYLCAGSLGTNTEAFFGQGTRLTVV.

The CDR3 coding sequence is TGCGCCAGCAGCCGAGGCCTCATGGGGGACAGCTACGAGCAGTACTTC. Its translation: CASSRGLMGDSYEQYF. The chain links TRBV4-1 to TRBJ2-7, with TRBD1 matching 7 bases. There are 16 residues in the CDR3. The V gene's germline CDR1 is MGHRA and CDR2 YSYEKL. V lost 4 bases, J lost 3 bases, and 12 bases stayed unmatched.